The 27 T cell receptor beta chains below were found in one sample sequenced in a study of CD8+ T cells in alopecia areata. The treatment was: oral pan-JAK inhibitor, 5-10 mg twice daily. Extracted RNA was reverse transcribed, and the resulting cDNA served as sequencing template. Using immunoSEQ multiplex PCR, the repertoire was profiled, and TCRdb retains in-frame clones only, with some absent. The table lists some 190,000 clones, approximately 57% of them singletons. Sequenced material: CD4+ T cells sorted from blood, taken at week 24, from a patient treated with tofacitinib. Receptors originate from a human donor with alopecia areata.

The chain combines TRBV2 with TRBJ2-6; 8 nucleotides agree with TRBD2. The V gene's germline CDR1 is SNHLY and CDR2 FYNNEI. The ends lost 8 bases at V and 1 base at J; junction bases unmatched: 13. The CDR3 is 18 residues long. CDR3 bases: TGTGCCAGCGTTTGGGGCCTCGGGGGGGCATCTGGGGCCAACGTCCTGACTTTC. Residues: CASVWGLGGASGANVLTF.

V is TRBV6-5 and J is TRBJ2-5, with D maybe TRBD2 (5 bases). V was cut by 6 bases and J by 0 bases, with 14 bases left in between. Germline V lookup: CDR1 MNHEY, CDR2 SVGAGI. The CDR3 extends over 15 amino acids. The CDR3 nucleotides read TGTGCCAGCAGCCCCATTGGGAGAAACCAAGAGACCCAGTACTTC. Translation gives CASSPIGRNQETQYF.

The sample holds one count of this clone. The V gene is TRBV29-1, the J gene TRBJ1-1; D is possibly TRBD1 (6 bases). Trimming removed 3 bases at V and 3 bases at J, with 14 bases between. Germline V lookup: CDR1 SQVTM, CDR2 ANQGSEA. The CDR3 covers 14 residues. The CDR3, as DNA: TGCAGCGTTGATTCCACGGACAGCCACACTGAAGCTTTCTTT. This translates into CSVDSTDSHTEAFF.

The chain carries TRBV5-6 and TRBJ1-2; 7 bases match TRBD1. The junction had 5 bases not matched to a gene; V was cut back by 4 bases and J by 8 bases. The CDR3 spans 12 residues. Germline V CDR1 and CDR2: SGHDT, YYEEEE. CDR3 loop: CASSIRTGGYTF. Written as DNA, the CDR3 is TGTGCCAGCAGCATACGGACAGGAGGCTACACCTTC.

The rearrangement uses TRBV27 and TRBJ2-7, with D possibly TRBD2 on 6 matching bases. Germline lookup yields CDR1 MNHEY and CDR2 SMNVEV (reference sequence). V was shortened by 6 bases and J by 6 bases, with 24 bases between the two germline ends. The CDR3 is 16 amino acids. The CDR3 loop is CASSPGQGGWLAEQYF. DNA of the CDR3: TGTGCCAGCAGCCCGGGGCAGGGAGGATGGTTAGCCGAGCAGTACTTC.

The chain is built from TRBV5-1 and TRBJ1-5; D unresolved. V was pared by 4 bases and J by 3 bases, with 8 bases between. CDR1 and CDR2 from the germline V gene are SGHRS and YFSETQ. There are 13 residues in the CDR3. The CDR3 region is CASSQGSNQPQHF. DNA for the CDR3: TGCGCCAGCAGCCAAGGATCCAATCAGCCCCAGCATTTT. The full variable domain, its missing parts supplied by reference TRBV5-1 and TRBJ1-5, is KAGVTQTPRYLIKTRGQQVTLSCSPISGHRSVSWYQQTPGQGLQFLFEYFSETQRNKGNFPGRFSGRQFSNSRSEMNVSTLELGDSALYLCASSQGSNQPQHFGDGTRLSIL.

The table lists this clone with a few counts. The chain couples TRBV7-9 to TRBJ1-1, with TRBD1 identical over 7 bases. This CDR3 has 14 residues. Germline trimming cut 5 bases from V and 5 bases from J; bases unmatched to any gene: 8. Germline CDR1 SEHNR, CDR2 FQNEAQ (reference sequence). CDR3 in amino acids: CASSPLTGTTEAFF. CDR3 coding DNA: TGTGCCAGCAGCCCACTGACAGGGACAACTGAAGCTTTCTTT. Full variable domain (remainder filled in from reference TRBV7-9 and TRBJ1-1): DTGVSQNPRHKITKRGQNVTFRCDPISEHNRLYWYRQTLGQGPEFLTYFQNEAQLEKSRLLSDRFSAERPKGSFSTLEIQRTEQGDSAMYLCASSPLTGTTEAFFGQGTRLTVV.

The rearrangement links TRBV30 to TRBJ1-1, with a tentative D call TRBD1 (5 bases). The CDR3 length is 14 residues. Per the germline V gene, CDR1 is GTSNPN and CDR2 is SVGIG (reference sequence). V shed 4 bases and J shed 5 bases, with 17 bases lying between them. CDR3 nucleotides: TGTGCCTGGAAGGGAGTTGGACAATGGACTGAAGCTTTCTTT. This codes for CAWKGVGQWTEAFF.

Comment on this clone: Germline is not matched at one junction end, which may reflect a read error. The chain has TRBV29-1 and TRBJ2-3; 8 nucleotides line up with TRBD1. In germline, CDR1 is SQVTM, CDR2 ANQGSEA. The CDR3 has 15 amino acids. CDR3 sequence reads: CSVEGGTGNTNTQYF. The DNA of the CDR3 is TGCAGCGTTGAAGGTGGGACAGGCAACACAAATACGCAGTATTTT.

The chain joins TRBV30 to TRBJ1-1, with no clear D. The CDR3 has 12 residues. The germline V gene has CDR1 GTSNPN and CDR2 SVGIG (reference sequence). V was pared by 4 bases and J by 1 base, with 7 bases between. This chain's CDR3 is CAWKGTNTEAFF. The CDR3 DNA follows: TGTGCCTGGAAGGGCACGAACACTGAAGCTTTCTTT.

The V call is TRBV30, the J call TRBJ2-3; D possibly uses TRBD1 or TRBD2 (5 bases each). The V gene lost 1 base and the J gene lost 1 base, with 9 bases spanning the gap. This CDR3 has 14 residues. Germline CDR1 and CDR2: GTSNPN and SVGIG (reference sequence). The CDR3 nucleotides read TGTGCCTGGAGTGGCAGGGACGGCACAGATACGCAGTATTTT. Encoded protein: CAWSGRDGTDTQYF.

In DNA, the CDR3 is TGTGCCAGCAGTGATACCCCCCGACAGGGGAGCTACACCTTC. This codes for CASSDTPRQGSYTF. The chain uses TRBV9 and TRBJ1-2; 8 bases match TRBD1. The ends lost 5 bases at V and 9 bases at J; junction bases unmatched: 12. This CDR3 has 14 amino acids. The germline V gene encodes CDR1 SGDLS and CDR2 YYNGEE.

The rearrangement joins TRBV18 to TRBJ2-2; 7 bases map to TRBD1. The germline gives CDR1 KGHSH, CDR2 LQKENI. Trimming at V came to 2 bases and at J to 1 base, leaving 7 bases not matched to a gene. This CDR3 contains 17 residues. This CDR3 is CASSPRQGRGNTGELFF. The CDR3 nucleotides are TGTGCCAGCTCACCAAGACAGGGAAGAGGGAACACCGGGGAGCTGTTTTTT.

V and J are TRBV6-5 and TRBJ2-1; 7 bases line up with TRBD2. The CDR3 is 15 amino acids. CDR1 and CDR2 (germline): MNHEY, SVGAGI. J gave up 4 bases and V 0 bases, and 3 bases lay outside the gene matches. The CDR3 DNA is TGTGCCAGCAGTTACTCCCTAGCGGCATACAATGAGCAGTTCTTC. It encodes CASSYSLAAYNEQFF.

The DNA of the CDR3 is TGTGCCAGCAGTTACGGGCGAGAGACCCAGTACTTC. It specifies CASSYGRETQYF. The chain uses TRBV6-6 and TRBJ2-5; D is uncertain. Germline values: CDR1 MNHNY, CDR2 SVGAGI (reference sequence). The V end was cut by 2 bases, the J end by 4 bases, with 5 bases between. The CDR3 contains 12 residues.

The sample holds a few counts of this clone. V usage is TRBV30 and J usage is TRBJ2-7; D may be TRBD1 or TRBD2 (5 bases each). The CDR3 is 14 amino acids. V was clipped by 5 bases and J by 0 bases, with 14 bases between them. Germline V gene lookup returns CDR1 GTSNPN and CDR2 SVGIG (reference sequence). CDR3 sequence: CAWPGRGFSYEQYF. The CDR3 DNA follows: TGTGCCTGGCCGGGACGAGGTTTCTCCTACGAGCAGTACTTC.

This clone was counted only a few times. This chain connects TRBV7-2 to TRBJ1-5; D possibly corresponds to TRBD1 (5 bases). The CDR3 covers 13 residues. With 5 bases removed from V and 9 bases from J, the gap between germline ends came to 14 bases. CDR1 and CDR2 (germline): SGHTA, FQGNSA. The CDR3 reads CASSLGRYGPQHF. The DNA for the CDR3 is TGTGCCAGCAGCCTGGGACGGTACGGGCCCCAGCATTTT.

This rearrangement joins TRBV29-1 to TRBJ1-1, with 8 bases lining up with TRBD1. This CDR3 has 15 residues. Trimming cost V 7 bases and J 0 bases; bases outside gene matches: 10. Germline V gives CDR1 SQVTM, CDR2 ANQGSEA. The CDR3 region is CSAADRASMNTEAFF. The CDR3 DNA reads TGCAGCGCCGCGGACAGGGCGAGCATGAACACTGAAGCTTTCTTT.

The chain has TRBV11-2 and TRBJ2-3, with D possibly being TRBD1 or TRBD2 (5 bases each). V shed 5 bases and J shed 0 bases, with 9 bases lying between them. Looked up from germline, CDR1 is SGHAT and CDR2 is FQNNGV. This CDR3 has 14 amino acids. DNA of the CDR3: TGTGCCAGCAGCCTTTGGGGGAGCACAGATACGCAGTATTTT. Translating it yields CASSLWGSTDTQYF.

This clone was counted only a few times. The chain couples TRBV29-1 to TRBJ2-3; no clear D gene. Germline CDR1 reads SQVTM; CDR2 reads ANQGSEA. This CDR3 is built from 13 residues. The V end lost 1 base, the J end lost 3 bases, and 8 bases lay between the germline ends. This CDR3 is CSVEGVMTDTQYF. CDR3 nucleotides: TGCAGCGTTGAAGGGGTTATGACAGATACGCAGTATTTT.

The chain carries TRBV7-2 and TRBJ1-2; 7 bases fit TRBD1. The junction had 8 bases not matched to a gene; V was cut back by 2 bases and J by 5 bases. The germline CDR1 and CDR2 sequences are SGHTA and FQGNSA. This CDR3 has 15 residues. The chain's CDR3 is CASSLRSGTDYGYTF. Written as DNA, the CDR3 is TGTGCCAGCAGCTTAAGGTCCGGGACAGATTATGGCTACACCTTC.

The chain has TRBV9 and TRBJ1-1; D unclear. Looked up from germline, CDR1 is SGDLS and CDR2 is YYNGEE. CDR3 length: 14 amino acids. V lost 2 bases, J lost 4 bases, and 12 bases lay in between. CDR3 in amino acids: CASSVADWATEAFF. DNA for the CDR3: TGTGCCAGCAGCGTGGCAGATTGGGCCACTGAAGCTTTCTTT. The full variable domain, in which reference TRBV9 and TRBJ1-1 provide the parts outside the CDR3, is DSGVTQTPKHLITATGQRVTLRCSPRSGDLSVYWYQQSLDQGLQFLIQYYNGEERAKGNILERFSAQQFPDLHSELNLSSLELGDSALYFCASSVADWATEAFFGQGTRLTVV.

This clone has just a few counts. The chain combines TRBV6-5 with TRBJ2-7, with 7 bases that match TRBD1. From germline, CDR1 is MNHEY and CDR2 SVGAGI. The CDR3 totals 15 residues. Trimming cost V 0 bases and J 2 bases; bases outside gene matches: 4. CDR3 in amino acids: CASSYSGQKTYEQYF. CDR3 DNA sequence: TGTGCCAGCAGTTACTCGGGACAGAAGACCTACGAGCAGTACTTC.

The genes are TRBV2 and TRBJ2-7, with a tentative D call TRBD1 (5 bases). The CDR3 covers 11 residues. V was trimmed by 6 bases and J by 7 bases, leaving 10 bases between them. Germline assignment: CDR1 SNHLY and CDR2 FYNNEI. The CDR3 sequence: CASRVQGEQYF. In DNA form, the CDR3 reads TGTGCCAGCAGGGTCCAGGGAGAGCAGTACTTC.

Only a few counts were recorded for this clone. The chain carries TRBV4-2 and TRBJ1-2; 9 nucleotides line up with TRBD1. J gave up 3 bases and V 4 bases, and 12 bases lay outside the gene matches. CDR1 is LGHNA, CDR2 YNFKEQ, per germline. This CDR3 region has 17 residues. The CDR3 reads CASSPRSGQGMDYGYTF. The CDR3 DNA sequence: TGTGCCAGCAGCCCCCGTTCGGGACAGGGAATGGACTATGGCTACACCTTC.

The gene calls are TRBV7-2 and TRBJ2-2; D is unresolved. V shed 1 base and J shed 7 bases, with 7 bases lying between them. Germline CDR1 SGHTA, CDR2 FQGNSA. The CDR3 loop spans 13 amino acids. The CDR3 bases are TGTGCCAGCAGCTTAGATCGAGTCGGGGAGCTGTTTTTT. This translates into CASSLDRVGELFF.

In the case of this clone: Other DNA sequences in the same sample also yield this CDR3. The chain has TRBV7-8 and TRBJ2-5; TRBD1 or TRBD2 may be the D gene (5 bases each). The V and J ends lost 1 base and 1 base respectively, with 7 bases between them. CDR1 and CDR2 (germline): SGHVS, FQNEAQ. The CDR3 runs 14 residues. The CDR3 sequence is CASSLVGPQETQYF. DNA of the CDR3: TGTGCCAGCAGCTTAGTGGGACCCCAAGAGACCCAGTACTTC. Together with reference TRBV7-8 and TRBJ2-5, the CDR3 gives the full variable domain: GAGVSQSPRYKVAKRGQDVALRCDPISGHVSLFWYQQALGQGPEFLTYFQNEAQLDKSGLPSDRFFAERPEGSVSTLKIQRTQQEDSAVYLCASSLVGPQETQYFGPGTRLLVL.